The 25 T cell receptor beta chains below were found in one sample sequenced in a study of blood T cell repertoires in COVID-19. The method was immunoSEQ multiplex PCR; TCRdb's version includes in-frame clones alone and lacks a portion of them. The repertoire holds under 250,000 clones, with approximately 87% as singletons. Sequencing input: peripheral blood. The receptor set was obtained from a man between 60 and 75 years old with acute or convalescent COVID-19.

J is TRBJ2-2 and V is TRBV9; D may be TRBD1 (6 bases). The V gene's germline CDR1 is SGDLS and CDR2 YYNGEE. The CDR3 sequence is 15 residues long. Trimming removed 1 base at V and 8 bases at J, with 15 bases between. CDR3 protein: CASSVTDSFGGELFF. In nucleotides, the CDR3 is TGTGCCAGCAGCGTAACGGACAGCTTTGGGGGGGAGCTGTTTTTT.

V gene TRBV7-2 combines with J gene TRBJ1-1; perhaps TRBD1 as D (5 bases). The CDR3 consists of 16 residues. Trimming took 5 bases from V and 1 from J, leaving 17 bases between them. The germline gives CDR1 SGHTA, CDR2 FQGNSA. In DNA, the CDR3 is TGTGCCAGCAGCCCAGGGTCTACCCTGCCGAACACTGAAGCTTTCTTT. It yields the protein CASSPGSTLPNTEAFF. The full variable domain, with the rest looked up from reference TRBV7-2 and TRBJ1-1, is GAGVSQSPSNKVTEKGKDVELRCDPISGHTALYWYRQSLGQGLEFLIYFQGNSAPDKSGLPSDRFSAERTGGSVSTLTIQRTQQEDSAVYLCASSPGSTLPNTEAFFGQGTRLTVV.

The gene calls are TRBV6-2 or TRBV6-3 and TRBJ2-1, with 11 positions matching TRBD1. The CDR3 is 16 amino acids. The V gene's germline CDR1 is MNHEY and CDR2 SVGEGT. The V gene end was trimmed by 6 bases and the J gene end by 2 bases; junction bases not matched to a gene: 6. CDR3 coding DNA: TGTGCCAGCAGCCGGGACAGGGGGGTTCCCTACAATGAGCAGTTCTTC. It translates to CASSRDRGVPYNEQFF.

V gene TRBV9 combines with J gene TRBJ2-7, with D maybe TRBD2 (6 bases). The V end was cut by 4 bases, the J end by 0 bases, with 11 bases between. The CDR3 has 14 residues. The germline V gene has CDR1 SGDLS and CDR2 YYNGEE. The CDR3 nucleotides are TGTGCCAGCAGCTTCGGGACTGGCTCCTACGAGCAGTACTTC. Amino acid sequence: CASSFGTGSYEQYF.

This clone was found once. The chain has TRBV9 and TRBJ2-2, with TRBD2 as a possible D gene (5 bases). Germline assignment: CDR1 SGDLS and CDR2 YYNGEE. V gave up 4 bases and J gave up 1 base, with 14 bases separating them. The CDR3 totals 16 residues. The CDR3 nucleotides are TGTGCCAGCAGCCCCCTTTTAAGCGGGAACACCGGGGAGCTGTTTTTT. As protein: CASSPLLSGNTGELFF.

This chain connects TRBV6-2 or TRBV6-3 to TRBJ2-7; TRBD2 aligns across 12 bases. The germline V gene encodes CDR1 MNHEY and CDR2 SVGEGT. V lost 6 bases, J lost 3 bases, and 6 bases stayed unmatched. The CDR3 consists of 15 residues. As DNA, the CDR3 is TGTGCCAGCAGCCCTAGCGGGAGGGCCGTCTACGAGCAGTACTTC. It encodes CASSPSGRAVYEQYF.

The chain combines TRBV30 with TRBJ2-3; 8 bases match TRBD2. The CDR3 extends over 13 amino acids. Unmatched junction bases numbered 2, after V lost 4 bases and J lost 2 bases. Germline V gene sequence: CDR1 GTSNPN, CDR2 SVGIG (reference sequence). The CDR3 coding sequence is TGTGCCTGGACGGGGGGGAACACAGATACGCAGTATTTT. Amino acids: CAWTGGNTDTQYF.

CDR3 sequence (DNA): TGTGCCAGCAGTTCCTCCGGGACAGGCTACGAGCAGTACTTC. This codes for CASSSSGTGYEQYF. The chain recombines TRBV28 with TRBJ2-7; 8 bases match TRBD1. Losses at the gene ends were 4 bases for V and 3 bases for J; bases not matched to a gene: 5. The germline V gene encodes CDR1 MDHEN and CDR2 SYDVKM. This CDR3 is built from 14 residues.

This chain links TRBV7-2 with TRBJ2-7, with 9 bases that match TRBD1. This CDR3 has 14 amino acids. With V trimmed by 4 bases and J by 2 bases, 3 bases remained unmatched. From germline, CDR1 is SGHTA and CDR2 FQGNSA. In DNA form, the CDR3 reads TGTGCCAGCAGCTCACAGGGGGCCCCCTACGAGCAGTACTTC. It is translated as CASSSQGAPYEQYF.

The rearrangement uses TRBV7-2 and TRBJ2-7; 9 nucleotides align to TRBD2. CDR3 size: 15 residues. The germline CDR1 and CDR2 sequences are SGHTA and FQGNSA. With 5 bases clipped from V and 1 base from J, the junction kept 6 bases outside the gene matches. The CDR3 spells CASSPMSGGSYEQYF. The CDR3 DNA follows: TGTGCCAGCAGCCCAATGAGCGGGGGGTCCTACGAGCAGTACTTC.

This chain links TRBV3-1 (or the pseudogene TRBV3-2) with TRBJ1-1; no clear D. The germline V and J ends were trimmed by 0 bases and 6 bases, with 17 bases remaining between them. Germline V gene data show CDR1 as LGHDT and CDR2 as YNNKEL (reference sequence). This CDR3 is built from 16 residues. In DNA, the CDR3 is TGTGCCAGCAGCCAAGAGGGCCGGGGAGTGGGCTCTGAAGCTTTCTTT. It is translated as CASSQEGRGVGSEAFF.

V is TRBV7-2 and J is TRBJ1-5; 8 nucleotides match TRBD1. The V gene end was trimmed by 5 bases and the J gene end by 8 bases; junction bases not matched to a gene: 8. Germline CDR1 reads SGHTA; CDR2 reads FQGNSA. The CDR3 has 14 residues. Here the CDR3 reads CASSPDRARKPQHF. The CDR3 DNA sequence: TGTGCCAGCAGCCCGGACAGGGCCCGCAAGCCCCAGCATTTT.

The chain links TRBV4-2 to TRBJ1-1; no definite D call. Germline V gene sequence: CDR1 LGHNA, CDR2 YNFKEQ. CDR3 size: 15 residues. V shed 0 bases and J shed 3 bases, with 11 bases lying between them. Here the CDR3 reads CASSQDSAPDTEAFF. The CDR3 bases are TGTGCCAGCAGCCAAGATTCTGCCCCGGACACTGAAGCTTTCTTT.

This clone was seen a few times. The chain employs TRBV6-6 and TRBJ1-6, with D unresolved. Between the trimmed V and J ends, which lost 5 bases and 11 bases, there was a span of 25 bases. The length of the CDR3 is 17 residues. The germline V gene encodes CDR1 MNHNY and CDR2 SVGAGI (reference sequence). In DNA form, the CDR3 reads TGTGCCAGCAGTCACAACCCGGCACGGCCCGGGCGGGCACCCCTCCACTTT. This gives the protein CASSHNPARPGRAPLHF.

The CDR3 is CASSYQNSGTASSNEQFF. In nucleotides, the CDR3 is TGTGCCAGCAGTTACCAAAACTCCGGGACAGCGTCTAGTAATGAGCAGTTCTTC. This chain connects TRBV6-2 or TRBV6-3 to TRBJ2-1, with TRBD1 matching 7 bases. CDR3 size: 18 residues. V shed 2 bases and J 7 bases; nucleotides not matched to a gene: 17. Germline assignment: CDR1 MNHEY and CDR2 SVGEGT.

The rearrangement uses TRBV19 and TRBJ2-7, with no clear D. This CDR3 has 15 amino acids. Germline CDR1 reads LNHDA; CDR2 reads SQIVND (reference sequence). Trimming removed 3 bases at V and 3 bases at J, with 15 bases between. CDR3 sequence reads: CASSISPGRIYEQYF. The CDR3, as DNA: TGTGCCAGTAGTATTTCCCCTGGCAGGATCTACGAGCAGTACTTC.

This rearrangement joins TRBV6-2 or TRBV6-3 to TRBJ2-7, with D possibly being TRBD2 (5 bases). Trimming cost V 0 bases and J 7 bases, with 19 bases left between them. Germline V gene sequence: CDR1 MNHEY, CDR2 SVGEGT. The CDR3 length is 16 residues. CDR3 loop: CASSYSKPGKGREQYF. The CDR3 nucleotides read TGTGCCAGCAGTTACTCGAAACCGGGGAAGGGAAGGGAGCAGTACTTC.

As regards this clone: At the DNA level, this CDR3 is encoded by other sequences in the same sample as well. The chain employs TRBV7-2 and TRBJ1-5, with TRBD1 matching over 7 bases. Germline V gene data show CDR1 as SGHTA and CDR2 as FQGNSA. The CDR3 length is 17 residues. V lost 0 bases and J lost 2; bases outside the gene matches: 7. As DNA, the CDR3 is TGTGCCAGCAGCTTAGCATTAGGGGGCGCAGGCAATCAGCCCCAGCATTTT. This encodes CASSLALGGAGNQPQHF.

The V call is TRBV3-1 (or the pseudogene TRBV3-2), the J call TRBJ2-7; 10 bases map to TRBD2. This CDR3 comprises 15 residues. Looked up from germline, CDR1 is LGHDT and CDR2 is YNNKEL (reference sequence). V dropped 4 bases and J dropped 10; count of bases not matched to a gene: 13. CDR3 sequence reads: CASSRILAGVSFQYF. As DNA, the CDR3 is TGTGCCAGCAGCCGAATCCTAGCGGGAGTTTCATTTCAGTACTTC.

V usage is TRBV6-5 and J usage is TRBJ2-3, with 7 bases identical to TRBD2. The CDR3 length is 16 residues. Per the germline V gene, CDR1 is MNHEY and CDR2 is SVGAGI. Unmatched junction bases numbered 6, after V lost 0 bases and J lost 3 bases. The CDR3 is CASSYSGGRETDTQYF. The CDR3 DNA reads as TGTGCCAGCAGTTACTCCGGCGGGAGAGAGACAGATACGCAGTATTTT.

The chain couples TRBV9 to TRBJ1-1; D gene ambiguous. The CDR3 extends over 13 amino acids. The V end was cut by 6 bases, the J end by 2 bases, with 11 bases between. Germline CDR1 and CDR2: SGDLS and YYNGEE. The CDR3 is CASTPGGNTEAFF. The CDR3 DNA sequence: TGTGCCAGCACCCCGGGAGGTAACACTGAAGCTTTCTTT.

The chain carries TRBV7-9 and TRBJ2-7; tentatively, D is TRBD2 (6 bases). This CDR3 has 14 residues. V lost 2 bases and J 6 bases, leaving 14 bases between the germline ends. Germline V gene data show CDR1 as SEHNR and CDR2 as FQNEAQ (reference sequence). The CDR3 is CASSLIREIAEQYF. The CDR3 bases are TGTGCCAGCAGCTTAATACGGGAGATCGCCGAGCAGTACTTC.

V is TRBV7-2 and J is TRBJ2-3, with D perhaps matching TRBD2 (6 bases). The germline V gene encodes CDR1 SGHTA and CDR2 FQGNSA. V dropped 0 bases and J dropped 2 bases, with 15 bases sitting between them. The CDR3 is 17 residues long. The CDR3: CASSLAWGTSSTDTQYF. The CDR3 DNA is TGTGCCAGCAGCTTAGCGTGGGGGACTTCCTCCACAGATACGCAGTATTTT.

The CDR3 DNA follows: TGTGCCTGGAGTCCAGTACAGGGAAATAGCAATCAGCCCCAGCATTTT. Its translation is CAWSPVQGNSNQPQHF. This chain uses TRBV30 with TRBJ1-5, with a weak D call TRBD1 (6 bases). The ends were cut back, 2 bases at V and 0 bases at J, with 14 bases in the middle. The CDR3 sequence is 16 residues long. CDR1 is GTSNPN and CDR2 is SVGIG in the germline V gene (reference sequence).

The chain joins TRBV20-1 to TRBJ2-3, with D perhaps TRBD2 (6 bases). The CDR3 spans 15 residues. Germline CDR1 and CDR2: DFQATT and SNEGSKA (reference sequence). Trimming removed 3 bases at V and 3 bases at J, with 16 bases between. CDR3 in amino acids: CSASGQGRGTDTQYF. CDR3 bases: TGCAGTGCTAGTGGGCAGGGACGGGGGACAGATACGCAGTATTTT.